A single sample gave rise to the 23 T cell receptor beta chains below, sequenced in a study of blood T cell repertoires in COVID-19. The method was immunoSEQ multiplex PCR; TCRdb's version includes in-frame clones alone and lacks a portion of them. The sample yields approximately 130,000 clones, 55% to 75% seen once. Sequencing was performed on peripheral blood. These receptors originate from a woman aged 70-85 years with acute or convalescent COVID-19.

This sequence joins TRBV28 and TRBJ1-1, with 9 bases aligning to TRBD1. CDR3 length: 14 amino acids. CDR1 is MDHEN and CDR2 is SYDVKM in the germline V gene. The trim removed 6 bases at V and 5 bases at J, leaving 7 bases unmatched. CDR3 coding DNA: TGTGCCAGCAGGGAACAGGGGGCGGGTACTGAAGCTTTCTTT. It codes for CASREQGAGTEAFF. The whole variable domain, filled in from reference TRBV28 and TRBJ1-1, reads DVKVTQSSRYLVKRTGEKVFLECVQDMDHENMFWYRQDPGLGLRLIYFSYDVKMKEKGDIPEGYSVSREKKERFSLILESASTNQTSMYLCASREQGAGTEAFFGQGTRLTVV.

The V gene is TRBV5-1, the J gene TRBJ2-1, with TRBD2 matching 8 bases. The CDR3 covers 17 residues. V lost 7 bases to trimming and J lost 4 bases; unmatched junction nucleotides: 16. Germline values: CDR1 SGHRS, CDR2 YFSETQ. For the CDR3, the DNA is TGCGCCAGCGGGCGGACGGGAGGGCCTGGTTCGTACAATGAGCAGTTCTTC. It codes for CASGRTGGPGSYNEQFF.

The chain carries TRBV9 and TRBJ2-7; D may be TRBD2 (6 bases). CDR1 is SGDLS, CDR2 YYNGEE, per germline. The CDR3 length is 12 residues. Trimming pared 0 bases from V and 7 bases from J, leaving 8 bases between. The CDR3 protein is CASSVEEGEQYF. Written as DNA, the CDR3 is TGTGCCAGCAGCGTAGAGGAGGGAGAGCAGTACTTC.

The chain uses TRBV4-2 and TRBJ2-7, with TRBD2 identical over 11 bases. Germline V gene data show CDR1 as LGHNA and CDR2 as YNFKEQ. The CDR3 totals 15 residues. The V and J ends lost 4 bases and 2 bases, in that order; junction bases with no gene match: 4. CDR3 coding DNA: TGTGCCAGCAGCCTCACTAGCGGGGGCACCTACGAGCAGTACTTC. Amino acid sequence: CASSLTSGGTYEQYF.

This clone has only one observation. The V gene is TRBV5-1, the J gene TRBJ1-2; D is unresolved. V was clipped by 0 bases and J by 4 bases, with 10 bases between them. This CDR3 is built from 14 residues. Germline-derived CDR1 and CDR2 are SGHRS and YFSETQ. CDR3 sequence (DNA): TGCGCCAGCAGCTTGGGTAGGGAGAGCTATGGCTACACCTTC. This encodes CASSLGRESYGYTF.

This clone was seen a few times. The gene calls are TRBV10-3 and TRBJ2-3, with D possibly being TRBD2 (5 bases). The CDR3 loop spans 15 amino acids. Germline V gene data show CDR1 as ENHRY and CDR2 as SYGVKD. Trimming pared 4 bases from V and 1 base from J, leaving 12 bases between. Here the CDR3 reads CAISVTDGGTDTQYF. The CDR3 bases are TGTGCCATCAGTGTGACTGACGGGGGCACAGATACGCAGTATTTT.

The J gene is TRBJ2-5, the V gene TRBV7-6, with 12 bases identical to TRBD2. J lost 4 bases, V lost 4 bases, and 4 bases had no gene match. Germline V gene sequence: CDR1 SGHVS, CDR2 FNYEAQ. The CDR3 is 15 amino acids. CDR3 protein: CASSYLAGGGETQYF. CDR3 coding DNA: TGTGCCAGCAGCTACCTAGCGGGGGGGGGAGAGACCCAGTACTTC.

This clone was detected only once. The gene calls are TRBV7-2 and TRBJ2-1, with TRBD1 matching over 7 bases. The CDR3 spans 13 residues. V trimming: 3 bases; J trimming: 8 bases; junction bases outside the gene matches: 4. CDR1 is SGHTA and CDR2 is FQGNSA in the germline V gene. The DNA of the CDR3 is TGTGCCAGCAGCTTGACAGGGTTGGATGAGCAGTTCTTC. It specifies CASSLTGLDEQFF.

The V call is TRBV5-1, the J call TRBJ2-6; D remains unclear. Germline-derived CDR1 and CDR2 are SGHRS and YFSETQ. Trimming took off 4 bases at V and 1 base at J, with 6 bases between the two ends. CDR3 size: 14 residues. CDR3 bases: TGCGCCAGCAGCGTCCGGTCTGGGGCCAACGTCCTGACTTTC. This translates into CASSVRSGANVLTF.

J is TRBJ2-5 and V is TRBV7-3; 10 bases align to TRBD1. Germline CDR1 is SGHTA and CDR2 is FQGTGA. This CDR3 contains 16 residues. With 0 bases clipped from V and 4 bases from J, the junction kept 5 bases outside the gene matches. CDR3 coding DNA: TGTGCCAGCAGCTTAACACGGGACAGGGGCGGAGAGACCCAGTACTTC. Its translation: CASSLTRDRGGETQYF.

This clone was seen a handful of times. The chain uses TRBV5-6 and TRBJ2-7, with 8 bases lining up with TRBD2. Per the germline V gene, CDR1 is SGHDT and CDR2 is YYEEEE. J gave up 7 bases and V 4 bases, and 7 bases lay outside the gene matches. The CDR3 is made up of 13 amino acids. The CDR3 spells CASSLRLAREQYF. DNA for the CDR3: TGTGCCAGCAGCCTCCGACTAGCGAGGGAGCAGTACTTC.

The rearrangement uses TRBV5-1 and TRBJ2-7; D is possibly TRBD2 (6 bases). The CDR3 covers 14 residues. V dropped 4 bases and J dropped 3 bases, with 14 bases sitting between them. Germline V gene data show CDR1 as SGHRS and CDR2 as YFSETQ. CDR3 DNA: TGCGCCAGCAGCCGAGATACGGGGGACTACGAGCAGTACTTC. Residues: CASSRDTGDYEQYF.

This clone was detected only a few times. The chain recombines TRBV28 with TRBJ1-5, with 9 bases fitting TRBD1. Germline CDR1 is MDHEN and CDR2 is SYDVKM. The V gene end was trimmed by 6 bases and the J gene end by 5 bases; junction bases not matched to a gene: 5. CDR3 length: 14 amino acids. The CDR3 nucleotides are TGTGCCAGCAGCCGCGGACAGGGGCATCAGCCCCAGCATTTT. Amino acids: CASSRGQGHQPQHF.

The CDR3 loop reads CSVSLNIEINEQFF. The CDR3 DNA follows: TGCAGCGTTTCATTGAATATCGAGATCAATGAGCAGTTCTTC. The rearrangement links TRBV29-1 to TRBJ2-1, with unresolved D. The CDR3 is made up of 14 amino acids. The germline V and J ends were trimmed by 5 bases and 6 bases, with 17 bases remaining between them. Germline CDR1 is SQVTM and CDR2 is ANQGSEA.

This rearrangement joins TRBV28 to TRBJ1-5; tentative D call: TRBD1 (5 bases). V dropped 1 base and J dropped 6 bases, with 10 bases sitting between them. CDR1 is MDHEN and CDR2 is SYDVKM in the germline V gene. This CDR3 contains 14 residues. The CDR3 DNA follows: TGTGCCAGCAGTTTATTGGGAAGGGGTCAGCCCCAGCATTTT. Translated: CASSLLGRGQPQHF.

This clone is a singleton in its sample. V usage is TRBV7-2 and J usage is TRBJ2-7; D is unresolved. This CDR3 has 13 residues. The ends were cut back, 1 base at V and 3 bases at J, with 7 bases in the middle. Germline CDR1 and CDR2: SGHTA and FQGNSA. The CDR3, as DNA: TGTGCCAGCAGCTTAGGACTGCTCTACGAGCAGTACTTC. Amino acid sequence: CASSLGLLYEQYF.

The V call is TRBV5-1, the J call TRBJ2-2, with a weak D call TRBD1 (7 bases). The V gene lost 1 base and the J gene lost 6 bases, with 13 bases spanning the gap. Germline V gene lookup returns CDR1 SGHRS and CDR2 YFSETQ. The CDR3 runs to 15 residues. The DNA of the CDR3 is TGCGCCAGCAGCTTGAAGGCAGGGGGGTCCGGGGAGCTGTTTTTT. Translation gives CASSLKAGGSGELFF.

The chain's CDR3 is CASSEPRGKLNTEAFF. Written as DNA, the CDR3 is TGTGCCAGCAGTGAACCGCGGGGGAAACTGAACACTGAAGCTTTCTTT. This sequence joins TRBV2 and TRBJ1-1; tentatively, D is TRBD1 (5 bases). CDR1 SNHLY and CDR2 FYNNEI come from the germline V gene. The CDR3 is 16 residues long. V was shortened by 2 bases and J by 0 bases, with 13 bases between the two germline ends.

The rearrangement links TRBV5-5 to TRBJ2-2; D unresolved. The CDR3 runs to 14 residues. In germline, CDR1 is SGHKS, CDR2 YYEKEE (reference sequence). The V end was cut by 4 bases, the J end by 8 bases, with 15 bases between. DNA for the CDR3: TGTGCCAGCAGCCTTCTAGATCTCCAGGGGGAGCTGTTTTTT. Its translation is CASSLLDLQGELFF.

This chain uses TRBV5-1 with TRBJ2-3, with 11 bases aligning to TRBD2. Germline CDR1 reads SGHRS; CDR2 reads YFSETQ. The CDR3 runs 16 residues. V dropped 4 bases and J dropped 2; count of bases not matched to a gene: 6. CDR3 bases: TGCGCCAGCAGCGCACTAGCGGGAGACGACACAGATACGCAGTATTTT. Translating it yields CASSALAGDDTDTQYF.

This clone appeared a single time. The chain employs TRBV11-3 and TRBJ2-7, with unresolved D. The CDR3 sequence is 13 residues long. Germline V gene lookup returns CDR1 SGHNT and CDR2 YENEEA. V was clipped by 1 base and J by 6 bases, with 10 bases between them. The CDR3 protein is CASSLGRWSEQYF. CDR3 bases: TGTGCCAGCAGCTTAGGTCGGTGGTCCGAGCAGTACTTC.

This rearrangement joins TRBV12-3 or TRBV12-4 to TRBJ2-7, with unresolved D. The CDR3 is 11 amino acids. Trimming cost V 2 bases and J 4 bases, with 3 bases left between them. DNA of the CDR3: TGTGCCAGCAGTTTACTGTACGAGCAGTACTTC. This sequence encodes CASSLLYEQYF.

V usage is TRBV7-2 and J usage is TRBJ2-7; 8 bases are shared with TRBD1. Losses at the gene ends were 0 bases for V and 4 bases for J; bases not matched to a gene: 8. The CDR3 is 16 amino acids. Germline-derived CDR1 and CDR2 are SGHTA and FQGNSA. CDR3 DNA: TGTGCCAGCAGCTTAGCCCGGACAGGGTGGACTTACGAGCAGTACTTC. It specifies CASSLARTGWTYEQYF.